The clone carrying this TCR beta chain was detected a few times. This sample was included in a study of T-cell reconstitution after alpha-beta-depleted transplantation in children. This CDR3 comprises 13 residues. Germline V gene lookup returns CDR1 SQVTM and CDR2 ANQGSEA. Trimming took off 7 bases at V and 0 bases at J, with 13 bases between the two ends. A TCRbeta library incorporating unique molecular identifiers was prepared. TCRdb reanalysed the PCR reads using MiXCR and keeps one entry per CDR3 protein. The repertoire holds hundreds of thousands of distinct CDR3 sequences, with 10% to 15% as singletons.

The sequencing used PBMCs, mostly from graft donor cells, collected 360 days after TCRalphabeta/CD19-depleted stem cell transplant. This sequence was found in a male patient aged 10 to 17 who had a stem cell transplant for acute myeloid leukemia, so the T cells may come from the graft donor. The V and J genes are TRBV29-1 and TRBJ2-7; D call uncertain. This CDR3 reads CSAIYLSSYEQYF. DNA of the CDR3: TGCAGCGCAATATATCTTAGCTCCTACGAGCAGTACTTC.